These 16 T cell receptor beta chains were sequenced from one sample in a study of shared clonotypes between healthy human individuals. Clones were sequenced by immunoSEQ multiplex PCR, and TCRdb holds only the in-frame ones, with some missing. In the table there are over a million clones, 75% to 85% of which are singletons. Sequenced sample: memory CD4+ T cells from PBMCs. Described subset: CD45RA-negative fraction. These receptors all come from a man between 18 and 35 years old in good health. Some clones in this sample may be carry-over from other donors' samples.

This sequence joins TRBV19 and TRBJ1-2; 9 nucleotides match TRBD1. Germline assignment: CDR1 LNHDA and CDR2 SQIVND (reference sequence). The CDR3 length is 13 residues. V shed 7 bases and J 8 bases; nucleotides not matched to a gene: 8. Here the CDR3 DNA reads TGTGCCAGTACCCGGGGGGACAGGGAAGGCTACACCTTC. Translation gives CASTRGDREGYTF.

V usage is TRBV5-5 and J usage is TRBJ2-3; D possibly corresponds to TRBD2 (5 bases). The V gene's germline CDR1 is SGHKS and CDR2 YYEKEE (reference sequence). Trimming removed 0 bases at V and 2 bases at J, with 10 bases between. The CDR3 is made up of 15 amino acids. CDR3 nucleotides: TGTGCCAGCAGCTTGGGGAGGCATCCCACAGATACGCAGTATTTT. Its translation is CASSLGRHPTDTQYF.

V gene TRBV28 combines with J gene TRBJ1-2, with D unresolved. V lost 2 bases and J 5 bases, leaving 3 bases between the germline ends. From germline, CDR1 is MDHEN and CDR2 SYDVKM. The CDR3 contains 11 residues. CDR3 region: CASSLLYGYTF. The CDR3 coding sequence is TGTGCCAGCAGTTTACTGTATGGCTACACCTTC.

In its sample, this clone was seen a few times. The chain's CDR3 is CASGSNYGYTF. As DNA, the CDR3 is TGCGCCAGCGGATCTAACTATGGCTACACCTTC. The V and J genes are TRBV5-1 and TRBJ1-2; no clear D. The CDR3 runs to 11 residues. Germline loops: CDR1 SGHRS, CDR2 YFSETQ. Trimming stripped 7 bases from V and 0 bases from J, with 4 bases between.

The chain links TRBV2 to TRBJ2-3, with TRBD1 as a possible D gene (6 bases). The CDR3 sequence is 12 residues long. Per germline, CDR1 SNHLY and CDR2 FYNNEI. The V and J ends lost 9 bases and 2 bases respectively, with 9 bases between them. The CDR3 DNA sequence: TGTGCCAGTGACAGGTTCACAGATACGCAGTATTTT. This gives the protein CASDRFTDTQYF.

The CDR3 DNA sequence: TGTGCCAGCTCCGGACAGATTTCCTACGAGCAGTACTTC. It translates to CASSGQISYEQYF. The rearrangement uses TRBV2 and TRBJ2-7, with a tentative D call TRBD1 (6 bases). The CDR3 spans 13 residues. V lost 8 bases and J 1 base, leaving 12 bases between the germline ends. The germline V gene encodes CDR1 SNHLY and CDR2 FYNNEI.

The genes are TRBV5-4 and TRBJ1-3, with 8 bases fitting TRBD1. With 4 bases clipped from V and 0 bases from J, the junction kept 6 bases outside the gene matches. The CDR3 extends over 16 amino acids. CDR1 and CDR2 from the germline V gene are SGHNT and YYREEE (reference sequence). CDR3 amino acids: CASSPGQVSSGNTIYF. As DNA, the CDR3 is TGTGCCAGCAGCCCGGGACAGGTTTCCTCTGGAAACACCATATATTTT.

A note on this clone: An end of the junction differs from the germline gene, which may be a read error. V and J are TRBV28 and TRBJ1-2; 9 bases are shared with TRBD1. CDR1 MDHEN and CDR2 SYDVKM come from the germline V gene. The CDR3 has 12 amino acids. The CDR3 spells CASQDRGYGYTF. The DNA for the CDR3 is TGTGCCAGCCAGGACAGGGGCTATGGCTACACCTTT.

The chain links TRBV6-5 to TRBJ1-1; a possible D gene is TRBD1 (5 bases). The CDR3 is 14 amino acids. The germline V gene has CDR1 MNHEY and CDR2 SVGAGI. The V gene lost 0 bases and the J gene lost 11 bases, with 16 bases spanning the gap. The DNA for the CDR3 is TGTGCCAGCAGTTACTCGTCAGGCCAGGGTTTGGCTTTCTTT. Translation: CASSYSSGQGLAFF.

The V call is TRBV15, the J call TRBJ1-1, with D uncertain. V was cut by 0 bases and J by 5 bases, with 7 bases left in between. The CDR3 extends over 13 amino acids. Germline values: CDR1 LNHNV, CDR2 YYDKDF (reference sequence). CDR3 loop: CATSRDPATEAFF. The CDR3 nucleotides are TGTGCCACCAGCAGAGATCCGGCAACTGAAGCTTTCTTT.

This clone came up once. The chain recombines TRBV28 with TRBJ1-2; D possibly corresponds to TRBD1 (5 bases). Trimming shortened V by 0 bases and J by 8 bases, and 13 bases separated the two germline ends. CDR1 is MDHEN and CDR2 is SYDVKM in the germline V gene. There are 14 residues in the CDR3. The CDR3, as DNA: TGTGCCAGCAGTTTATGGGTAGGGGTGGCCGGCTACACCTTC. It specifies CASSLWVGVAGYTF.

This chain joins TRBV5-1 and TRBJ2-3, with 9 positions matching TRBD1. CDR3 length: 15 residues. From germline, CDR1 is SGHRS and CDR2 YFSETQ. The V segment lost 9 bases and the J segment 2 bases; nucleotides outside the gene matches: 10. The CDR3 protein is CATRTGASHTDTQYF. CDR3 nucleotide sequence: TGCGCCACCAGGACAGGGGCCTCCCACACAGATACGCAGTATTTT.

Note on this clone: Other nucleotide sequences from this sample produce the same CDR3. This chain uses TRBV18 with TRBJ2-5; D remains unclear. CDR1 KGHSH and CDR2 LQKENI come from the germline V gene. The CDR3 contains 13 residues. V was cut by 1 base and J by 0 bases, with 3 bases left in between. The CDR3 here is CASSPRNQETQYF. Here the CDR3 DNA reads TGTGCCAGCTCACCACGGAACCAAGAGACCCAGTACTTC.

With regard to this clone: The identical CDR3 is also encoded by other nucleotide sequences in the sample. The chain carries TRBV7-9 and TRBJ2-3; D perhaps matches TRBD2 (6 bases). The germline V gene encodes CDR1 SEHNR and CDR2 FQNEAQ (reference sequence). The CDR3 has 15 amino acids. Trimming removed 1 base at V and 4 bases at J, with 12 bases between. The DNA of the CDR3 is TGTGCCAGCAGCTTAGACGGGAGTGGATCAGATACGCAGTATTTT. It specifies CASSLDGSGSDTQYF. The whole variable domain, remainder taken from reference TRBV7-9 and TRBJ2-3, is DTGVSQNPRHKITKRGQNVTFRCDPISEHNRLYWYRQTLGQGPEFLTYFQNEAQLEKSRLLSDRFSAERPKGSFSTLEIQRTEQGDSAMYLCASSLDGSGSDTQYFGPGTRLTVL.

The CDR3 is CAWSGTGVPETQYF. CDR3 DNA sequence: TGTGCCTGGAGTGGGACAGGGGTCCCAGAGACCCAGTACTTC. The J gene is TRBJ2-5, the V gene TRBV30, with 9 bases aligning to TRBD1. Germline CDR1 GTSNPN, CDR2 SVGIG (reference sequence). The CDR3 runs to 14 residues. The V gene end was trimmed by 1 base and the J gene end by 4 bases; junction bases not matched to a gene: 4.

This clone was observed a handful of times. The chain recombines TRBV28 with TRBJ2-7, with D unresolved. Between the trimmed V and J ends, which lost 8 bases and 5 bases, there was a span of 16 bases. The length of the CDR3 is 13 residues. The V gene's germline CDR1 is MDHEN and CDR2 SYDVKM. CDR3 sequence: CASLPGRRNEQYF. CDR3 DNA: TGTGCCAGCCTTCCCGGAAGGAGAAACGAGCAGTACTTC.